The 19 T cell receptor beta chains given below trace back to one sample, sequenced in a study of T-cell reconstitution after alpha-beta-depleted transplantation in children. Unique molecular identifiers tagged the TCRbeta library. TCRdb reprocessed the PCR reads with MiXCR, giving one entry per CDR3 protein. The sample contains under 400,000 distinct CDR3 sequences, roughly 25% of which appear only once. This specimen was PBMCs, mostly from graft donor cells, taken 180 days after TCRalphabeta/CD19-depleted stem cell transplant. These receptors were taken from a male patient between 10 and 17 years old who had a stem cell transplant for acute lymphoblastic leukemia, so the T cells may come from the graft donor.

This clonotype was detected a few times. The chain combines TRBV9 with TRBJ1-2, with D hard to call. V lost 0 bases, J lost 4 bases, and 13 bases lay in between. The V gene's germline CDR1 is SGDLS and CDR2 YYNGEE. The CDR3 has 15 residues. The CDR3 is CASSVASGFSYGYTF. CDR3 nucleotide sequence: TGTGCCAGCAGCGTAGCATCGGGGTTCTCCTATGGCTACACCTTC.

The V and J genes are TRBV25-1 and TRBJ2-1; D perhaps matches TRBD1 (6 bases). With 3 bases removed from V and 10 bases from J, the gap between germline ends came to 19 bases. The CDR3 is 15 amino acids. CDR1 MGHDK and CDR2 SYGVNS come from the germline V gene. CDR3 in amino acids: CASSDPGTTGSEQFF. In DNA, the CDR3 is TGTGCCAGCAGTGATCCTGGGACAACAGGGTCCGAGCAGTTCTTC.

This clonotype was seen at least ten times. The chain carries TRBV20-1 and TRBJ2-1; maybe TRBD2 (5 bases). The germline V gene has CDR1 DFQATT and CDR2 SNEGSKA (reference sequence). V was clipped by 1 base and J by 4 bases, with 8 bases between them. The CDR3 has 13 residues. CDR3 nucleotide sequence: TGCAGTGCTAGAGGAAGGAGGTACAATGAGCAGTTCTTC. Translation: CSARGRRYNEQFF.

This clonotype was counted a few times. The rearrangement links TRBV7-3 to TRBJ2-7; 11 bases match TRBD2. V shed 5 bases, J shed 3 bases, and the junction held 3 bases outside the gene matches. Germline V gene data show CDR1 as SGHTA and CDR2 as FQGTGA. This CDR3 is 14 amino acids long. Here the CDR3 DNA reads TGTGCCAGCAGCATAGCGGGAGGGAACTACGAGCAGTACTTC. Protein sequence: CASSIAGGNYEQYF.

This clonotype was seen a handful of times. The J gene is TRBJ1-5, the V gene TRBV12-3 or TRBV12-4; 9 bases line up with TRBD1. Losses at the gene ends were 6 bases for V and 4 bases for J; bases not matched to a gene: 7. The CDR3 extends over 15 amino acids. As DNA, the CDR3 is TGTGCCAGCAGGCCGGACAGGGGCACGAATCAGCCCCAGCATTTT. Translation: CASRPDRGTNQPQHF.

V and J are TRBV20-1 and TRBJ1-2, with TRBD1 matching over 8 bases. V dropped 5 bases and J dropped 12; count of bases not matched to a gene: 20. Germline V CDR1 and CDR2: DFQATT, SNEGSKA (reference sequence). The CDR3 contains 15 residues. The CDR3 coding sequence is TGCAGTGCTCACCCCAGGGGGCGCGGAACGGACGGCCACACCTTC. It yields the protein CSAHPRGRGTDGHTF.

This clonotype showed up just a few times. The chain has TRBV5-1 and TRBJ1-6; TRBD1 might be the D (5 bases). Germline CDR1 and CDR2: SGHRS and YFSETQ. V lost 2 bases to trimming and J lost 6 bases, with 12 bases between them. The CDR3 length is 15 residues. CDR3 bases: TGCGCCAGCAGCTTTGGCAGGGCCAGTAATTCACCCCTCCACTTT. Translation: CASSFGRASNSPLHF.

The chain is built from TRBV3-1 and TRBJ2-7, with a weak D call TRBD2 (5 bases). V lost 0 bases and J lost 1, with 7 bases in between. The CDR3 runs 14 residues. Germline V gene data show CDR1 as LGHDT and CDR2 as YNNKEL (reference sequence). CDR3 coding DNA: TGTGCCAGCAGCCAAGAACCGGGATCCTACGAGCAGTACTTC. It translates to CASSQEPGSYEQYF.

The rearrangement links TRBV3-1 to TRBJ2-4; no firm D call. This CDR3 is 16 amino acids long. V was shortened by 1 base and J by 0 bases, with 10 bases between the two germline ends. Germline CDR1 LGHDT, CDR2 YNNKEL (reference sequence). CDR3 sequence reads: CASSQATHLAKNIQYF. The CDR3 DNA reads as TGTGCCAGCAGCCAAGCTACGCACCTAGCCAAAAACATTCAGTACTTC.

The chain combines TRBV20-1 with TRBJ2-7, with 9 bases lining up with TRBD1. Germline V gene sequence: CDR1 DFQATT, CDR2 SNEGSKA (reference sequence). The CDR3 totals 12 residues. V trimming: 8 bases; J trimming: 2 bases; junction bases outside the gene matches: 4. CDR3 region: CSSRDRAYEQYF. The CDR3, as DNA: TGCAGTTCGAGGGACAGGGCCTACGAGCAGTACTTC.

The chain recombines TRBV29-1 with TRBJ2-7; TRBD1 is a possible D gene (6 bases). This CDR3 spans 12 amino acids. V lost 7 bases, J lost 5 bases, and 15 bases lay in between. The germline V gene has CDR1 SQVTM and CDR2 ANQGSEA. The CDR3 nucleotides are TGCAGCGCAAAACAGGGATGGAACGAGCAGTACTTC. Protein sequence: CSAKQGWNEQYF.

This chain joins TRBV28 and TRBJ2-1, with 7 nucleotides matching TRBD2. CDR1 is MDHEN, CDR2 SYDVKM, per germline. V lost 2 bases and J lost 2; bases outside the gene matches: 6. This CDR3 is built from 16 residues. The CDR3 loop is CASSLPASGTYNEQFF. The CDR3 region has the DNA TGTGCCAGCAGTTTACCCGCTAGCGGCACCTACAATGAGCAGTTCTTC. Together with reference TRBV28 and TRBJ2-1, the CDR3 gives the full variable domain: DVKVTQSSRYLVKRTGEKVFLECVQDMDHENMFWYRQDPGLGLRLIYFSYDVKMKEKGDIPEGYSVSREKKERFSLILESASTNQTSMYLCASSLPASGTYNEQFFGPGTRLTVL.

CDR3 DNA sequence: TGTGCCACCAGCAGAGATGGGCAGGGAAGTAATTCACCCCTCCACTTT. This encodes CATSRDGQGSNSPLHF. V usage is TRBV15 and J usage is TRBJ1-6; a possible D gene is TRBD1 (5 bases). V was pared by 0 bases and J by 6 bases, with 12 bases between. The CDR3 has 16 residues. Germline values: CDR1 LNHNV, CDR2 YYDKDF (reference sequence).

About this clonotype: This may arise from a read error, as a much more abundant clone is one base away. This chain joins TRBV5-5 and TRBJ2-3, with D unresolved. Germline CDR1 is SGHKS and CDR2 is YYEKEE (reference sequence). This CDR3 is built from 15 residues. The CDR3 reads CVSSLVGASTDTQYF. CDR3 nucleotides: TGTGTCAGCAGCTTGGTCGGAGCTAGCACAGATACGCAGTATTTT.

The chain recombines TRBV5-1 with TRBJ2-7, with D uncertain. CDR3 length equals 13 residues. Trimming shortened V by 1 base and J by 5 bases, and 10 bases separated the two germline ends. The germline V gene encodes CDR1 SGHRS and CDR2 YFSETQ. The CDR3 DNA reads as TGCGCCAGCAGCTTGTGGCTCCGCAACGAGCAGTACTTC. This sequence encodes CASSLWLRNEQYF.

The CDR3 loop reads CASSSKTSGPYEQYF. The CDR3 DNA reads as TGTGCCAGCAGCTCCAAGACTAGCGGACCATACGAGCAGTACTTC. The chain employs TRBV7-9 and TRBJ2-7; TRBD2 aligns across 9 bases. Germline CDR1 and CDR2: SEHNR and FQNEAQ (reference sequence). J gave up 4 bases and V 4 bases, and 8 bases lay outside the gene matches. The CDR3 covers 15 residues.

This clonotype was seen only a few times. The chain combines TRBV28 with TRBJ2-1, with 9 nucleotides matching TRBD2. The CDR3 sequence is 15 residues long. The germline CDR1 and CDR2 sequences are MDHEN and SYDVKM. The ends lost 9 bases at V and 3 bases at J; junction bases unmatched: 9. The CDR3 is CASLARLADYNEQFF. CDR3 nucleotides: TGTGCCAGTTTAGCCCGACTAGCGGACTACAATGAGCAGTTCTTC. Full variable domain (rest looked up from reference TRBV28 and TRBJ2-1): DVKVTQSSRYLVKRTGEKVFLECVQDMDHENMFWYRQDPGLGLRLIYFSYDVKMKEKGDIPEGYSVSREKKERFSLILESASTNQTSMYLCASLARLADYNEQFFGPGTRLTVL.

This clonotype was seen only a few times. The V and J genes are TRBV2 and TRBJ2-1; 7 bases match TRBD2. V lost 6 bases, J lost 0 bases, and 11 bases stayed unmatched. Germline V lookup: CDR1 SNHLY, CDR2 FYNNEI. The CDR3 contains 17 residues. The CDR3 is CASRQLAPPSSYNEQFF. In DNA, the CDR3 is TGTGCCAGCAGGCAACTAGCGCCACCGAGCTCCTACAATGAGCAGTTCTTC.

The table lists this clonotype with a few counts. V is TRBV7-9 and J is TRBJ2-7, with D unclear. The CDR3 consists of 13 residues. V lost 3 bases to trimming and J lost 0 bases, with 6 bases between them. Germline assignment: CDR1 SEHNR and CDR2 FQNEAQ (reference sequence). The CDR3 region has the DNA TGTGCCAGCAGCTTCGACAACTCCTACGAGCAGTACTTC. Translating gives CASSFDNSYEQYF.